A single sample gave rise to the 32 T cell receptor beta chains below, sequenced in a study of blood T cell repertoires in COVID-19. TCRdb keeps only in-frame clones here, not all; method: immunoSEQ multiplex PCR. The data hold fewer than 250,000 clones, with approximately 80% observed a single time. Sequenced input: peripheral blood. The receptors come from a man aged 55-75 years with COVID-19, enrolled during active disease.

The rearrangement uses TRBV19 and TRBJ1-1, with 8 bases fitting TRBD1. The germline V gene encodes CDR1 LNHDA and CDR2 SQIVND (reference sequence). The ends lost 6 bases at V and 2 bases at J; junction bases unmatched: 11. The CDR3 sequence is 16 residues long. The CDR3 is CASRKQGDVRNTEAFF. CDR3 nucleotide sequence: TGTGCCAGTAGGAAACAGGGGGATGTGAGAAACACTGAAGCTTTCTTT.

This clone was seen a single time. CDR3 sequence: CASSSPGGRNIQYF. For the CDR3, the DNA is TGTGCCAGCAGCTCGCCGGGGGGACGAAACATTCAGTACTTC. The chain employs TRBV6-2 or TRBV6-3 and TRBJ2-4, with 7 nucleotides matching TRBD2. Germline V gene sequence: CDR1 MNHEY, CDR2 SVGEGT. CDR3 length equals 14 residues. With 6 bases clipped from V and 6 bases from J, the junction kept 8 bases outside the gene matches.

The rearrangement uses TRBV18 and TRBJ2-2; TRBD1 aligns across 9 bases. The ends lost 5 bases at V and 3 bases at J; junction bases unmatched: 13. CDR1 KGHSH and CDR2 LQKENI come from the germline V gene. There are 18 residues in the CDR3. For the CDR3, the DNA is TGTGCCAGCTCAGATTCCACAGGGGGCGCCGTGGACACCGGGGAGCTGTTTTTT. It is translated as CASSDSTGGAVDTGELFF.

The rearrangement uses TRBV18 and TRBJ1-1; D remains unclear. This CDR3 has 13 residues. The germline V and J ends were trimmed by 2 bases and 6 bases, with 10 bases remaining between them. Germline assignment: CDR1 KGHSH and CDR2 LQKENI. CDR3 DNA: TGTGCCAGCTCACCAGACCTTAGCTCTGAAGCTTTCTTT. This translates into CASSPDLSSEAFF. Full variable domain (rest looked up from reference TRBV18 and TRBJ1-1): NAGVMQNPRHLVRRRGQEARLRCSPMKGHSHVYWYRQLPEEGLKFMVYLQKENIIDESGMPKERFSAEFPKEGPSILRIQQVVRGDSAAYFCASSPDLSSEAFFGQGTRLTVV.

The chain couples TRBV10-2 to TRBJ1-3, with D perhaps matching TRBD1 (6 bases). V lost 0 bases to trimming and J lost 0 bases, with 9 bases between them. Looked up from germline, CDR1 is WSHSY and CDR2 is SAAADI. The CDR3 runs to 16 residues. CDR3 coding DNA: TGCGCCAGCAGTGAGTCTGGGGGCCACTCTGGAAACACCATATATTTT. Translated, it gives CASSESGGHSGNTIYF.

This clone was detected only a few times. The V gene is TRBV4-1, the J gene TRBJ1-6; 10 nucleotides match TRBD1. Unmatched junction bases numbered 4, after V lost 3 bases and J lost 8 bases. The CDR3 is 15 amino acids. Germline loops: CDR1 MGHRA, CDR2 YSYEKL. The CDR3 sequence is CASSQGGQGDSPLHF. CDR3 in DNA: TGCGCCAGCAGCCAGGGTGGACAGGGGGATTCACCCCTCCACTTT.

This rearrangement joins TRBV5-1 to TRBJ2-5; possibly TRBD1 for D (5 bases). The CDR3 consists of 13 residues. V lost 7 bases to trimming and J lost 3 bases, with 13 bases between them. In germline, CDR1 is SGHRS, CDR2 YFSETQ. The CDR3 DNA reads TGCGCCAGCGGACACGGACGGGAAGAGACCCAGTACTTC. It is translated as CASGHGREETQYF.

The chain uses TRBV28 and TRBJ2-7; D perhaps matches TRBD1 (6 bases). Germline V gives CDR1 MDHEN, CDR2 SYDVKM. The V end was cut by 2 bases, the J end by 4 bases, with 9 bases between. The CDR3 extends over 13 amino acids. The CDR3 loop is CASSLLQGYEQYF. In DNA form, the CDR3 reads TGTGCCAGCAGTTTACTACAGGGTTACGAGCAGTACTTC.

This chain connects TRBV30 to TRBJ1-5; no clear D. The CDR3 covers 13 residues. Germline CDR1 and CDR2: GTSNPN and SVGIG (reference sequence). The ends were cut back, 0 bases at V and 6 bases at J, with 9 bases in the middle. CDR3 nucleotide sequence: TGTGCCTGGAGTGTAGGCAGGATTCAGCCCCAGCATTTT. Translation gives CAWSVGRIQPQHF.

The V gene is TRBV11-2, the J gene TRBJ1-5; possible D gene TRBD1, 6 bases. Germline lookup yields CDR1 SGHAT and CDR2 FQNNGV. V lost 4 bases to trimming and J lost 12 bases, with 13 bases between them. The CDR3 is made up of 12 amino acids. DNA of the CDR3: TGTGCCAGCAGCTCGAACACAGGGAACCAGCATTTT. The encoded protein is CASSSNTGNQHF.

V usage is TRBV10-3 and J usage is TRBJ1-1; TRBD1 aligns across 10 bases. The V gene's germline CDR1 is ENHRY and CDR2 SYGVKD. V lost 4 bases to trimming and J lost 1 base; unmatched junction nucleotides: 15. The CDR3 totals 19 residues. The CDR3 loop reads CAISGSLVRTGGRNTEAFF. CDR3 bases: TGTGCCATCAGTGGATCCCTCGTAAGGACAGGGGGGAGGAACACTGAAGCTTTCTTT.

The V gene is TRBV7-9, the J gene TRBJ2-5; D is perhaps TRBD1 (8 bases). CDR3 length: 15 residues. Per germline, CDR1 SEHNR and CDR2 FQNEAQ (reference sequence). Trimming took off 7 bases at V and 5 bases at J, with 20 bases between the two ends. DNA for the CDR3: TGTGCCAGCACCTCCACGGGGGGACAGGAGGAGACCCAGTACTTC. Protein sequence: CASTSTGGQEETQYF. The full variable domain, completed using reference TRBV7-9 and TRBJ2-5, is DTGVSQNPRHKITKRGQNVTFRCDPISEHNRLYWYRQTLGQGPEFLTYFQNEAQLEKSRLLSDRFSAERPKGSFSTLEIQRTEQGDSAMYLCASTSTGGQEETQYFGPGTRLLVL.

This clone was seen only a few times. The rearrangement uses TRBV4-1 and TRBJ2-1; TRBD1 aligns across 9 bases. The CDR3 length is 20 residues. The J segment lost 1 base and the V segment lost 1 base, leaving 14 bases of the junction unmatched. Germline CDR1 and CDR2: MGHRA and YSYEKL. The CDR3 DNA reads TGCGCCAGCAGCCAAGGGTTGGAGTTCGGAGGACAGGGGTCCTACAATGAGCAGTTCTTC. This sequence encodes CASSQGLEFGGQGSYNEQFF.

The CDR3 nucleotides are TGTGCCAGCAGTTTATGGGACAGGGGAGAGCAGTTCTTC. It encodes CASSLWDRGEQFF. J is TRBJ2-1 and V is TRBV27; 10 positions match TRBD1. With V trimmed by 1 base and J by 10 bases, 1 base remained unmatched. The CDR3 runs 13 residues. Germline assignment: CDR1 MNHEY and CDR2 SMNVEV (reference sequence).

This chain connects TRBV5-8 to TRBJ1-5; TRBD1 aligns across 8 bases. The CDR3 length is 17 residues. CDR1 and CDR2 from the germline V gene are SGHTS and YDEGEE. V lost 4 bases and J lost 0; bases outside the gene matches: 9. The CDR3: CASSPGTGSYSNQPQHF. In DNA form, the CDR3 reads TGTGCCAGCAGCCCCGGGACAGGCAGTTATAGCAATCAGCCCCAGCATTTT.

The V and J genes are TRBV6-2 or TRBV6-3 and TRBJ1-1; no clear D gene. CDR3 size: 15 residues. V was trimmed by 4 bases and J by 5 bases, leaving 17 bases between them. From germline, CDR1 is MNHEY and CDR2 SVGEGT. Here the CDR3 reads CASSWGAGGRTEAFF. Here the CDR3 DNA reads TGTGCCAGCAGTTGGGGAGCGGGAGGTAGAACTGAAGCTTTCTTT.

This chain connects TRBV11-1 to TRBJ1-6; 10 bases fit TRBD1. Germline trimming cut 2 bases from V and 11 bases from J; bases unmatched to any gene: 9. CDR1 and CDR2 from the germline V gene are SGHAT and FQDESV (reference sequence). This CDR3 spans 16 amino acids. The CDR3 region is CASSLPGQGIAAPLHF. As DNA, the CDR3 is TGTGCCAGCAGCTTACCGGGACAGGGGATAGCAGCACCCCTCCACTTT.

The V call is TRBV12-2, the J call TRBJ2-1; the DNA was not compared with TRBD1, the D call given in the table. TRBV12-2 is a pseudogene locus. CDR3 length: 18 amino acids. CDR3 bases: TGTGCAAGTCGCTTACCCAATGTCGGGACACTCCCCTACAATGAGCAGTTCTTC. It is translated as CASRLPNVGTLPYNEQFF.

Concerning this clone itself: The junction shows a germline mismatch at one end, possibly a read error. The chain carries TRBV10-1 and TRBJ2-4; D call uncertain. The CDR3 is 9 residues long. In germline, CDR1 is WNHNN, CDR2 SYGVQD (reference sequence). CDR3 sequence (DNA): TGCGCCAGCGCAGGCCGCGCTATCTTC. It translates to CASAGRAIF.

V is TRBV29-1 and J is TRBJ1-5; tentative D call: TRBD1 (5 bases). The ends were cut back, 8 bases at V and 7 bases at J, with 15 bases in the middle. Germline V gene data show CDR1 as SQVTM and CDR2 as ANQGSEA. CDR3 size: 12 residues. CDR3 coding DNA: TGCAGCACCCGGGGGGTGGGACAGCCCCAGCATTTT. This encodes CSTRGVGQPQHF. Supplemented by reference TRBV29-1 and TRBJ1-5, the full variable domain reads SAVISQKPSRDICQRGTSLTIQCQVDSQVTMMFWYRQQPGQSLTLIATANQGSEATYESGFVIDKFPISRPNLTFSTLTVSNMSPEDSSIYLCSTRGVGQPQHFGDGTRLSIL.

The chain is built from TRBV11-3 and TRBJ2-7; possibly TRBD1 for D (6 bases). V dropped 5 bases and J dropped 3 bases, with 14 bases sitting between them. Germline V gives CDR1 SGHNT, CDR2 YENEEA. The CDR3 totals 14 residues. CDR3 bases: TGTGCCAGCAGCCACAGGGACACCTACTACGAGCAGTACTTC. Protein: CASSHRDTYYEQYF.

V is TRBV6-5 and J is TRBJ2-1, with 7 bases identical to TRBD2. The V gene's germline CDR1 is MNHEY and CDR2 SVGAGI. The V and J ends lost 6 bases and 0 bases, in that order; junction bases with no gene match: 5. This CDR3 comprises 15 residues. Here the CDR3 reads CASRTGGSSYNEQFF. The DNA for the CDR3 is TGTGCCAGCAGGACGGGCGGGAGCTCCTACAATGAGCAGTTCTTC.

This clone was seen only once. The V gene is TRBV11-2, the J gene TRBJ1-3, with D perhaps TRBD1 (6 bases). The CDR3 is made up of 14 amino acids. Germline CDR1 and CDR2: SGHAT and FQNNGV. V was pared by 0 bases and J by 4 bases, with 7 bases between. The CDR3 DNA reads as TGTGCCAGCAGCTTAGAGGGACACGGAAACACCATATATTTT. It encodes CASSLEGHGNTIYF.

The V and J genes are TRBV5-1 and TRBJ2-5, with D possibly being TRBD2 (6 bases). Trimming pared 4 bases from V and 2 bases from J, leaving 18 bases between. CDR1 is SGHRS, CDR2 YFSETQ, per germline. There are 16 residues in the CDR3. Here the CDR3 DNA reads TGCGCCAGCAGCCTCGGGACTTACAGCCGTCAAGAGACCCAGTACTTC. Protein: CASSLGTYSRQETQYF.

The genes are TRBV19 and TRBJ1-6; D uncertain. The V and J ends lost 6 bases and 0 bases respectively, with 9 bases between them. CDR1 is LNHDA and CDR2 is SQIVND in the germline V gene (reference sequence). The CDR3 consists of 15 residues. The CDR3 DNA sequence: TGTGCCAGTAGGGAAGGGAGCTCCTATAATTCACCCCTCCACTTT. It is translated as CASREGSSYNSPLHF. Drawing the rest from reference TRBV19 and TRBJ1-6, the complete variable domain is DGGITQSPKYLFRKEGQNVTLSCEQNLNHDAMYWYRQDPGQGLRLIYYSQIVNDFQKGDIAEGYSVSREKKESFPLTVTSAQKNPTAFYLCASREGSSYNSPLHFGNGTRLTVT.

V is TRBV18 and J is TRBJ1-1; 7 bases line up with TRBD1. The junction had 10 bases not matched to a gene; V was cut back by 6 bases and J by 3 bases. Germline CDR1 reads KGHSH; CDR2 reads LQKENI. The CDR3 has 15 amino acids. Written as DNA, the CDR3 is TGTGCCAGCTCCCAACGACAGGGCTTAGACACTGAAGCTTTCTTT. Its protein is CASSQRQGLDTEAFF.

This clone was counted a few times. The gene calls are TRBV4-2 and TRBJ1-4; D is possibly TRBD1 (6 bases). Deletions cut 0 bases from V and 7 bases from J, with 12 bases between. From germline, CDR1 is LGHNA and CDR2 YNFKEQ. CDR3 size: 15 residues. DNA for the CDR3: TGTGCCAGCAGCCAAGAAGCCAGGGGCGGTGAAAAACTGTTTTTT. Encoded protein: CASSQEARGGEKLFF.

V is TRBV3-1 (or the pseudogene TRBV3-2) and J is TRBJ2-3; a weak D match, TRBD1 (5 bases). Per germline, CDR1 LGHDT and CDR2 YNNKEL (reference sequence). V lost 2 bases and J lost 3, with 6 bases in between. CDR3 length equals 13 residues. The CDR3 DNA is TGTGCCAGCAGCCAATCAGGGACAGATACGCAGTATTTT. Amino acids: CASSQSGTDTQYF.

The CDR3 sequence: CASSVSGGRGDTQYF. CDR3 nucleotides: TGTGCCAGCAGCGTGTCAGGGGGCCGTGGAGATACGCAGTATTTT. V usage is TRBV9 and J usage is TRBJ2-3, with TRBD1 matching 8 bases. The CDR3 extends over 15 amino acids. J was trimmed by 5 bases and V by 2 bases; bases with no gene match: 7. The germline gives CDR1 SGDLS, CDR2 YYNGEE.

This clone was recorded a few times. This chain connects TRBV5-1 to TRBJ1-1, with 10 bases that match TRBD1. V shed 4 bases and J 1 base; nucleotides not matched to a gene: 4. The germline V gene encodes CDR1 SGHRS and CDR2 YFSETQ. The CDR3 spans 15 residues. CDR3 region: CASSPGDRGNTEAFF. CDR3 DNA: TGCGCCAGCAGCCCAGGGGACAGGGGGAACACTGAAGCTTTCTTT.

In its sample, this clone was seen a few times. J is TRBJ2-3 and V is TRBV19; the D is unclear. The V gene lost 4 bases and the J gene lost 4 bases, with 15 bases spanning the gap. This CDR3 spans 15 amino acids. Germline lookup yields CDR1 LNHDA and CDR2 SQIVND (reference sequence). CDR3: CASSTYYPPPDTQYF. CDR3 nucleotides: TGTGCCAGTAGTACTTACTATCCGCCCCCAGATACGCAGTATTTT.

This clone was picked up one time. The chain is built from TRBV28 and TRBJ1-2; D not resolved. CDR1 is MDHEN and CDR2 is SYDVKM in the germline V gene. Trimming shortened V by 2 bases and J by 0 bases, and 4 bases separated the two germline ends. The CDR3 covers 13 residues. The CDR3 loop reads CASSLNTNYGYTF. CDR3 DNA: TGTGCCAGCAGTTTAAATACTAACTATGGCTACACCTTC.